This T cell receptor beta chain was sequenced during a study of T cells in Graves' hyperthyroidism and ophthalmopathy. Germline CDR1 SGHRS, CDR2 YFSETQ. This CDR3 has 12 amino acids. The CDR3 regions of TCR beta were amplified from RNA transcripts. HTBI primers drove first-round RT-PCR of the TCR CDR3. In TCRdb, the multiplex PCR reads were re-called with MiXCR into one record per CDR3 protein. The table includes almost 600,000 distinct CDR3 sequences, approximately 13% detected once. Uncontrolled infection, other autoimmune disease, pregnancy or lactation led to exclusion. This clonotype was observed at least ten times. A junction end diverges from the germline sequence, so it may reflect a read error.

This TCR was sampled from a woman aged 25-40 years with Graves' hyperthyroidism that later progressed to Graves' ophthalmopathy. The chain combines TRBV5-1 with TRBJ1-2; D is uncertain. The material sequenced was blood. In DNA, the CDR3 is TGTGCCAGCAGCTTAGAGAACTATGGCTACACCTTC. Protein product: CASSLENYGYTF.